This T cell receptor (beta chain) was sequenced during a study of beta chain features in type 1 diabetes. Study observations and caveats: Naive, central memory and Treg TCRB repertoires appeared more alike in patients than in healthy donors. PCR might favor shorter templates, but any such skew would affect patients and controls equally. Type 1 diabetes patients had TCRB CDR3s that were shorter (moderately but significantly so) in all four CD4+ subsets.

The sequenced template was cDNA made from the entire isolated RNA. Sequenced by immunoSEQ multiplex PCR; TCRdb stores in-frame clones only, minus some. Here the sample spans approximately 170,000 clones, approximately 8.1% being singletons. The V gene's germline CDR1 is SGHTA and CDR2 FQGNSA. CDR3 length: 15 amino acids. Trimming shortened V by 1 base and J by 4 bases, and 13 bases separated the two germline ends. This clone has a single count. Antigen specificity is unknown. This sequence joins TRBV7-2 and TRBJ2-5; possibly TRBD1 for D (6 bases). The sequenced sample consisted of central memory CD4+ T cells from blood. The TCR sequence derives from a man aged 18 to 29 with type 1 diabetes. This chain's CDR3 is CASSLVDTGIETQYF. The CDR3 DNA reads as TGTGCCAGCAGCTTAGTGGATACAGGGATAGAGACCCAGTACTTC.